One sample yielded the 15 T cell receptor beta chains listed below, sequenced in a study of identical twins. A single record per CDR3 protein comes from TCRdb applying MiXCR to the 5' RACE reads. The data show 450,000 or so distinct CDR3 sequences, roughly 18% seen once. The specimen sequenced was naive T cells sorted from blood. Receptors originate from a man aged 50 or older in good health.

This clonotype was seen at least ten times. The chain has TRBV4-3 and TRBJ2-2; 15 bases match TRBD2. The CDR3 contains 18 residues. The V and J ends lost 4 bases and 4 bases, in that order; junction bases with no gene match: 7. Germline assignment: CDR1 LGHNA and CDR2 YSLEER. The CDR3 region is CASSLGTSGRSGTGELFF. As DNA, the CDR3 is TGCGCCAGCAGCCTTGGGACTAGCGGGAGGTCCGGCACCGGGGAGCTGTTTTTT.

The rearrangement joins TRBV18 to TRBJ2-3; D is ambiguous. Between the trimmed V and J ends, which lost 0 bases and 4 bases, there was a span of 5 bases. CDR1 KGHSH and CDR2 LQKENI come from the germline V gene. The CDR3 is 13 amino acids. In DNA form, the CDR3 reads TGTGCCAGCTCACCACCGTCCTCAGATACGCAGTATTTT. Amino acid sequence: CASSPPSSDTQYF.

The CDR3 loop reads CSARATSGRKTQYF. Written as DNA, the CDR3 is TGCAGTGCTAGAGCGACTAGCGGGAGGAAGACCCAGTACTTC. This chain links TRBV20-1 with TRBJ2-5, with TRBD2 matching over 13 bases. Germline V CDR1 and CDR2: DFQATT, SNEGSKA (reference sequence). V lost 1 base and J lost 6; bases outside the gene matches: 2. This CDR3 region has 14 residues.

This clonotype appeared many times. The chain has TRBV5-1 and TRBJ2-2; D is tentatively TRBD1 or TRBD2 (6 bases each). Germline values: CDR1 SGHRS, CDR2 YFSETQ. V shed 4 bases and J shed 6 bases, with 16 bases lying between them. The CDR3 spans 15 residues. The CDR3 sequence is CASSPGDSRAGELFF. The CDR3 region has the DNA TGCGCCAGCAGCCCAGGGGACTCGAGGGCCGGGGAGCTGTTTTTT.

This chain uses TRBV5-1 with TRBJ1-5, with D possibly TRBD1 on 6 matching bases. The germline CDR1 and CDR2 sequences are SGHRS and YFSETQ. The V gene lost 4 bases and the J gene lost 7 bases, with 15 bases spanning the gap. The CDR3 has 14 amino acids. CDR3 loop: CASSPGQWGQPQHF. In DNA, the CDR3 is TGCGCCAGCAGCCCCGGACAGTGGGGACAGCCCCAGCATTTT.

This clonotype showed up many times. The chain carries TRBV29-1 and TRBJ2-5; 9 positions agree with TRBD2. Germline V lookup: CDR1 SQVTM, CDR2 ANQGSEA. This CDR3 is 15 amino acids long. Trimming at V came to 1 base and at J to 0 bases, leaving 3 bases not matched to a gene. CDR3 region: CSVEVSGGYQETQYF. The CDR3, as DNA: TGCAGCGTTGAAGTGAGCGGGGGGTACCAAGAGACCCAGTACTTC.

The chain employs TRBV20-1 and TRBJ2-6; 7 nucleotides line up with TRBD1. Germline V gene data show CDR1 as DFQATT and CDR2 as SNEGSKA (reference sequence). This CDR3 has 18 residues. V lost 0 bases, J lost 2 bases, and 10 bases stayed unmatched. The CDR3 nucleotides read TGCAGTGCTAGAGACCAACAGGGGCTTTACGCTGGGGCCAACGTCCTGACTTTC. It codes for CSARDQQGLYAGANVLTF.

This rearrangement joins TRBV29-1 to TRBJ2-3, with 7 nucleotides matching TRBD1. J was trimmed by 2 bases and V by 4 bases; bases with no gene match: 6. Germline V gives CDR1 SQVTM, CDR2 ANQGSEA. The CDR3 spans 14 residues. In DNA, the CDR3 is TGCAGCGTTGGGAGACAGGGAAACACAGATACGCAGTATTTT. Translation: CSVGRQGNTDTQYF.

The chain employs TRBV5-5 and TRBJ1-2, with a weak D call TRBD1 (6 bases). The CDR3 runs 14 residues. Germline CDR1 SGHKS, CDR2 YYEKEE (reference sequence). The V and J ends lost 5 bases and 8 bases respectively, with 19 bases between them. DNA for the CDR3: TGTGCCAGCAGAAGGGACACCTGGGGATCCGGCTACACCTTC. Protein: CASRRDTWGSGYTF.

Regarding this clonotype: This may be a read error: a much more frequent sequence differs by one nucleotide. The rearrangement uses TRBV20-1 and TRBJ2-7; 7 nucleotides align to TRBD1. There are 13 residues in the CDR3. Per germline, CDR1 DFQATT and CDR2 SNEGSKA (reference sequence). The V segment lost 8 bases and the J segment 2 bases; nucleotides outside the gene matches: 9. The CDR3 protein is CSSPKTGTYEQYF. DNA for the CDR3: TGCAGTTCACCCAAGACAGGGACCTACGAGCAGTACTTC.

This clonotype was seen a handful of times. The chain is built from TRBV29-1 and TRBJ2-7; 10 bases are a match to TRBD2. V trimming: 6 bases; J trimming: 0 bases; junction bases outside the gene matches: 17. The germline V gene has CDR1 SQVTM and CDR2 ANQGSEA. The CDR3 runs 18 residues. CDR3 DNA sequence: TGCAGCGTAACCACTAACTCCCCTACTAGCGGGACCTCCTACGAGCAGTACTTC. Translated, it gives CSVTTNSPTSGTSYEQYF.

This clonotype occurred a few times. This sequence joins TRBV4-2 and TRBJ2-7, with 8 bases aligning to TRBD2. Germline V gene lookup returns CDR1 LGHNA and CDR2 YNFKEQ. This CDR3 has 15 amino acids. V lost 1 base, J lost 2 bases, and 4 bases stayed unmatched. The chain's CDR3 is CASSQAPGGPYEQYF. As DNA, the CDR3 is TGTGCCAGCAGCCAAGCCCCGGGAGGGCCCTACGAGCAGTACTTC.

The rearrangement uses TRBV7-6 and TRBJ2-2, with D possibly TRBD1 on 6 matching bases. The CDR3 contains 14 residues. Trimming left V 5 bases short and J 4 bases short, with 11 bases between. Germline V lookup: CDR1 SGHVS, CDR2 FNYEAQ. The CDR3 reads CASSPRDTTGELFF. The CDR3 DNA sequence: TGTGCCAGCAGCCCCAGGGACACCACCGGGGAGCTGTTTTTT.

Many counts were recorded for this clonotype. CDR3 sequence reads: CSAKVGFEAFF. The CDR3 DNA sequence: TGCAGTGCTAAAGTCGGGTTTGAAGCTTTCTTT. V usage is TRBV20-1 and J usage is TRBJ1-1; D is undetermined. V lost 4 bases and J lost 7, with 10 bases in between. The CDR3 has 11 amino acids. Germline V CDR1 and CDR2: DFQATT, SNEGSKA (reference sequence).

The table lists this clonotype with a few counts. The chain uses TRBV4-3 and TRBJ2-7; 7 bases are a match to TRBD1. CDR3 length: 15 residues. The germline V gene has CDR1 LGHNA and CDR2 YSLEER. Unmatched junction bases numbered 11, after V lost 4 bases and J lost 5 bases. The CDR3 DNA is TGCGCCAGCAGCCCCACACCCGGCAGGGGGAACGAGCAGTACTTC. This encodes CASSPTPGRGNEQYF.